This record covers a single T cell receptor beta chain. As yet, its antigen is unknown. This entry comes from a study of beta chain features in type 1 diabetes. General study points: PCR might favor shorter templates, equally in patients and controls.

cDNA synthesis used the whole RNA isolate, giving expressed TCRB sequences. The read count averaged about 3.6 million across naive, central memory and regulatory T cell samples. TCRdb's copy holds only in-frame clones and misses some; the assay was immunoSEQ multiplex PCR. The table records hundreds of thousands of clones, around 30% of them present only once. Germline V lookup: CDR1 LNHNV, CDR2 YYDKDF (reference sequence). CDR3 length: 15 amino acids. V trimming: 0 bases; J trimming: 8 bases; junction bases outside the gene matches: 7. The sequenced sample was naive CD4+ T cells from blood. This sequence joins TRBV15 and TRBJ2-1; 7 bases match TRBD2. This receptor was identified in a man younger than 35 in good health. The CDR3 region has the DNA TGTGCCACCAGCAGAGATCCCCTCACTAGCGATGAGCAGTTCTTC. Translating it yields CATSRDPLTSDEQFF.